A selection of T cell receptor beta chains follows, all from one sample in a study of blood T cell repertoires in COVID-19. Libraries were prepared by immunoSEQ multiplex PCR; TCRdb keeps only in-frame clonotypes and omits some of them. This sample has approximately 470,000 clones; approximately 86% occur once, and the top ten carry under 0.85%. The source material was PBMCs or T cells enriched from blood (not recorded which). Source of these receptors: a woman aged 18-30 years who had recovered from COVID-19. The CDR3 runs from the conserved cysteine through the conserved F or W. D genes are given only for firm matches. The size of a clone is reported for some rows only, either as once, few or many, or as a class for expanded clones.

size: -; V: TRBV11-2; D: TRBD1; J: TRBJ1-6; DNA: TGTGCCAGCAGCCCAGGGACAGACCGCGTCCTCCACTTT; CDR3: CASSPGTDRVLHF
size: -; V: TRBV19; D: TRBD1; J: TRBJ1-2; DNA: TGTGCCAGTAGCCGGGGACAGATCTATGGCTACACCTTC; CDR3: CASSRGQIYGYTF
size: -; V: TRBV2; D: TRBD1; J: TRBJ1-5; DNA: TGTGCCAGCAGCCGGGACAGGGGGAATAATCAGCCCCAGCATTTT; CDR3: CASSRDRGNNQPQHF
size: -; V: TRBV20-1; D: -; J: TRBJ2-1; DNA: TGCAGTGCTAGGGACTTATATCAGTTCTTC; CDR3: CSARDLYQFF
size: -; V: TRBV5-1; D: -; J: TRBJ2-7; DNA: TGCGCCAGCAAGGGGCCATTCTACGAGCAGTACTTC; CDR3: CASKGPFYEQYF
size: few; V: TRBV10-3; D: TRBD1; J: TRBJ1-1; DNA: TGTGCCATCAGTGAGTCGAGGACAGGGGGTACTGAAGCTTTCTTT; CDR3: CAISESRTGGTEAFF
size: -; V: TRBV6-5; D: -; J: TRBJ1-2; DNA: TGTGCCAGCCGCCGCGGGAGGACTTATGGCTACACCTTC; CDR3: CASRRGRTYGYTF
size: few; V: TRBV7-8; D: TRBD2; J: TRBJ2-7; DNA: TGTGCCAGCAGCCGATTCCCCGGACTAGCGGGGGGGCGAGAGCAGTACTTC; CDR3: CASSRFPGLAGGREQYF
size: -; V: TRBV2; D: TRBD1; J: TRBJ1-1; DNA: TGTGCCAGCAGTGAGGAGGACAGGGACAACACTGAAGCTTTCTTT; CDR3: CASSEEDRDNTEAFF
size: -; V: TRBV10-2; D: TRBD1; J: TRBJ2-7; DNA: TGCGCCAGCACTCCCCGACAGGGTACGGGATACGAGCAGTACTTC; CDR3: CASTPRQGTGYEQYF
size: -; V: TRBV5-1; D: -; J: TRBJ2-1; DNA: TGCGCCAGCAAGGGGGACAATGAGCAGTTCTTC; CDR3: CASKGDNEQFF
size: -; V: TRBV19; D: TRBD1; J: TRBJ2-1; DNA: TGTGCCACTATCCGGGACAGGGGTCGCGGTGAGCAGTTCTTC; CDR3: CATIRDRGRGEQFF
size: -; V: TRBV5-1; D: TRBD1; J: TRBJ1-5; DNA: TGCGCCAGCAGCCCTAACCCGGGACAGGGGCCTTCGGCCCAGCATTTT; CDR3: CASSPNPGQGPSAQHF
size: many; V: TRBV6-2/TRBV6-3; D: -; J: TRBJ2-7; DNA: TGTGCCAGCAGTTACTTGACACCGGAGGGGACCTACGAGCAGTACTTC; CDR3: CASSYLTPEGTYEQYF
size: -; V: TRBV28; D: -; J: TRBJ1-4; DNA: TGTGCCAGCAGTTCGCCCGGGACTCGGAGGGAAAAACTGTTTTTT; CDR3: CASSSPGTRREKLFF
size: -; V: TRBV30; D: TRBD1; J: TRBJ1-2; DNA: TGTGCCTGGAGTGAGGGGACAGGCTTTTATGGCTACACCTTC; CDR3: CAWSEGTGFYGYTF
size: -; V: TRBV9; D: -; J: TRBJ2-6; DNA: TGTGCCAGCAGCCCACGACTCGACCGCTCTGGGGCCAACGTCCTGACTTTC; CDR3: CASSPRLDRSGANVLTF
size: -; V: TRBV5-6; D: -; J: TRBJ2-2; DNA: TGTGCCAGCAGCTTGGCAGGTATCGGGGAGCTGTTTTTT; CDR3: CASSLAGIGELFF
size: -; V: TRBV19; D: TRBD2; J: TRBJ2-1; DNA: TGTGCCAGTAGTTTATTAGCGGGGGGGACTGAGCAGTTCTTC; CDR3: CASSLLAGGTEQFF
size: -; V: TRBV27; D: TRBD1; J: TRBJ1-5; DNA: TGTGCCAGCAGTCCAGGTACAGGGGCGCCCCGCAATCAGCCCCAGCATTTT; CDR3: CASSPGTGAPRNQPQHF
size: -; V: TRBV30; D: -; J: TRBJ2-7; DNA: TGTGCCTGGAGTGTCGGAACAGGGTCCTACGAGCAGTACTTC; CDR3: CAWSVGTGSYEQYF
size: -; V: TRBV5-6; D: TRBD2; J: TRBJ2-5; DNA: TGTGCCAGCAGCTTGCCTAGCGGCGGGGAGACCCAGTACTTC; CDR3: CASSLPSGGETQYF
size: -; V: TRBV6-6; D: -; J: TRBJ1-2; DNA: TGTGCCAGCACCCTCCCCGGGGGGACGGCTGGCTACACCTTC; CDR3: CASTLPGGTAGYTF
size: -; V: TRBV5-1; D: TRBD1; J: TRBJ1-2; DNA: TGCGCCAGCAGCTCCGGGACAGAAGACACCTTC; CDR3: CASSSGTEDTF
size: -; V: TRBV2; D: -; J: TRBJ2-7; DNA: TGTGCCAGCAGTGTCCCGGGGTCCGGGCAGTACTTC; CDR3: CASSVPGSGQYF
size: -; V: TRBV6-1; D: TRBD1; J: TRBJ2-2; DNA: TGTGCCAGCAGTGCTTGGACAGGGGGTAACACCGGGGAGCTGTTTTTT; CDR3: CASSAWTGGNTGELFF
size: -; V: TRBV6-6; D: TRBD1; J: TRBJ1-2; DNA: TGTGCCAGCAGCCACTTGGAGGGGGCAACTGGCTACACCTTC; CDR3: CASSHLEGATGYTF